The rows below give T cell receptor beta chains drawn from one sample of a study of blood T cell repertoires in COVID-19. Using immunoSEQ multiplex PCR, the repertoire was profiled, and TCRdb retains in-frame clones only, with some absent. The table records 150,000 to 200,000 clones, about 88% of them present only once. Material: peripheral blood. The receptors derive from a man between 60 and 70 years old with acute or convalescent COVID-19. Both conserved end residues are part of each CDR3. Fields, in order: D gene, clone size, J gene, V gene, CDR3 DNA, CDR3 protein. The D gene is left open where the match is weak. Not all rows give a size; the values are once, few, many and, for expanded clones, a class.

>-|-|TRBJ1-2|TRBV11-2
TGTGCCAGCAGCGCTGACAGTTCCTTATCCTATGGCTACACCTTC
CASSADSSLSYGYTF
>TRBD1|-|TRBJ1-1|TRBV12-3/TRBV12-4
TGTGCCAGCAGCCGGAACAGGGGCACTGAAGCTTTCTTT
CASSRNRGTEAFF
>TRBD1|-|TRBJ2-3|TRBV7-2
TGTGCCAGCAGCCCGCGGACAGGGGAGGGTACGCAGTATTTT
CASSPRTGEGTQYF
>-|-|TRBJ2-4|TRBV7-9
TGTGCCAGCAGCACCCCGGAAGGGGGAAGGGCCAAAAACATTCAGTACTTC
CASSTPEGGRAKNIQYF
>TRBD1|-|TRBJ2-1|TRBV19
TGTGCCAGTAGTATTGGGCTAGGGGAAAGGGGGCTGTACAATGAGCAGTTCTTC
CASSIGLGERGLYNEQFF
>-|-|TRBJ1-2|TRBV19
TGTGCCAGTAGTATGGTGGAGTCTGGCTACACCTTC
CASSMVESGYTF
>-|once|TRBJ1-5|TRBV12-1
TGTGCCAGCAAATCGGGCAGGGGAATTTTGTGCGAGAGCAATCAGCCCCAGCATTTT
CASKSGRGILCESNQPQHF
>-|-|TRBJ1-2|TRBV9
TGTGCCAGCAGCGTAGGAGCTAACTATGGCTACACCTTC
CASSVGANYGYTF
>-|few|TRBJ1-3|TRBV7-2
TGTGCCACACGGGGGTTTGGTGGAAACACCATATATTTT
CATRGFGGNTIYF
>-|-|TRBJ1-4|TRBV5-8
TGTGCCAGCAGCCGTTACCGGGAGAACGGAAAACTGTTTTTT
CASSRYRENGKLFF
>-|-|TRBJ1-6|TRBV7-9
TGTGCCAGCAGCCTATTAGGGGGTGTGTATAATTCACCCCTCCACTTT
CASSLLGGVYNSPLHF
>TRBD1|few|TRBJ1-6|TRBV4-1
TGCGCCAGCAGCCTACGGGACAGGGACTCACCCCTCCACTTT
CASSLRDRDSPLHF
>-|-|TRBJ1-1|TRBV24-1
TGTGCCACCAGGGCCCCGGGGGGTACCACTGAAGCTTTCTTT
CATRAPGGTTEAFF
>-|-|TRBJ1-1|TRBV29-1
TGCAGCGCCGGTCAGGTGGTCGGCACTGAAGCTTTCTTT
CSAGQVVGTEAFF
>TRBD1|-|TRBJ2-3|TRBV5-1
TGCGCCAGCAGCGGGGACAGGGGCACAGATACGCAGTATTTT
CASSGDRGTDTQYF
>-|-|TRBJ1-5|TRBV5-1
TGCGCCAGCAGCCCCGGGAGTTCTAATCAGCCCCAGCATTTT
CASSPGSSNQPQHF
>TRBD2|-|TRBJ2-1|TRBV19
TGTGCCAGTAGTACACGTCCAGCGGGGGCCGGAGATGAGCAGTTCTTC
CASSTRPAGAGDEQFF
>-|-|TRBJ1-5|TRBV12-3/TRBV12-4
TGTGCCTGCAGGGCGGGAGGCAATCAGCCCCAGCATTTT
CACRAGGNQPQHF
>TRBD2|-|TRBJ2-7|TRBV10-3
TGTGCCATCAGTGGTTCCGGGACTAGCGGGAGAAGGAACTACGAGCAGTACTTC
CAISGSGTSGRRNYEQYF
>-|-|TRBJ1-3|TRBV2
TGTGCCAGCACCGGCACCAGGGGCGCTGGAAACACCATATATTTT
CASTGTRGAGNTIYF
>TRBD2|-|TRBJ2-3|TRBV6-5
TGTGCCAGCATCCTAGGACTAGGCGATACGCAGTATTTT
CASILGLGDTQYF
>TRBD1|-|TRBJ1-1|TRBV10-3
TGTGCCATCAGTGGGGGGACAGTGAACACTGAAGCTTTCTTT
CAISGGTVNTEAFF
>-|-|TRBJ1-2|TRBV6-5
TGTGCCAGCAGTCCCCTTTCGGGCTATGGCTACACCTTC
CASSPLSGYGYTF
>-|-|TRBJ2-1|TRBV6-5
TGTGCCAGCAGTATGAGCCCTAGCTCCTACAATGAGCAGTTCTTC
CASSMSPSSYNEQFF
>-|-|TRBJ1-3|TRBV30
TGTGCCTGGAGAACAGGGAGCTCTGGAAACACCATATATTTT
CAWRTGSSGNTIYF
>TRBD1|-|TRBJ2-2|TRBV7-6
TGTGCCAGCAGCGAAGGACAGGGGAACACCGGGGAGCTGTTTTTT
CASSEGQGNTGELFF
>-|-|TRBJ2-5|TRBV7-9
TGTGCCAGCAGCTTAGAGCAGGGGCCGTACTACCAAGAGACCCAGTACTTC
CASSLEQGPYYQETQYF
>-|once|TRBJ1-5|TRBV6-5
TGTGCCAGCAGCGGGCAGGGGATTGGTCAGCCCCAGCATTTT
CASSGQGIGQPQHF
>-|-|TRBJ2-2|TRBV4-1
TGCGCCAGCAGCCCACGAGACACCGGGGAGCTGTTTTTT
CASSPRDTGELFF
>TRBD2|-|TRBJ2-5|TRBV27
TGTGCCAGCAGTAGGACTAGCGGGAGTAAAGAGACCCAGTACTTC
CASSRTSGSKETQYF
>TRBD1|-|TRBJ2-3|TRBV2
TGTGCCAGCAATTACAGGGGTGACACAGATACGCAGTATTTT
CASNYRGDTDTQYF
>-|-|TRBJ1-2|TRBV30
TGTGCCTGGAGTACCGGACTCGGCGGCTACACCTTC
CAWSTGLGGYTF
>TRBD1|-|TRBJ1-1|TRBV5-1
TGCGCCAGCAGCCCCCGACAGGGATCGGACACTGAAGCTTTCTTT
CASSPRQGSDTEAFF
>-|-|TRBJ1-4|TRBV30
TGTGCCTGGAGTGTAGGACTCCGAGGGAACGAAAAACTGTTTTTT
CAWSVGLRGNEKLFF
>-|-|TRBJ1-1|TRBV5-1
TGCGCCAGCAGCCGAGAGACAGGCGCTGAAGCTTTCTTT
CASSRETGAEAFF
>TRBD2|-|TRBJ2-2|TRBV19
TGTGCCTCCCTGGGGGGGTTCGGCGGGGAGCTGTTTTTT
CASLGGFGGELFF
>-|-|TRBJ1-1|TRBV3-1/TRBV3-2
TGTGCCAGCAGCCAAGATACGGGGTGGGATGAAGCTTTCTTT
CASSQDTGWDEAFF
>TRBD1|-|TRBJ1-5|TRBV6-1
TGTGCCAGCAGTGAACAGGGGGGCGCAAACAATCAGCCCCAGCATTTT
CASSEQGGANNQPQHF
>TRBD1|-|TRBJ1-1|TRBV6-2/TRBV6-3
TGTGCCAGCAGCCGGAATCTAGGGACAGGGAGCACTGAAGCTTTCTTT
CASSRNLGTGSTEAFF
>-|-|TRBJ2-3|TRBV19
TGTGCCAGTAGTATCCTCAGACAGGGCACAGATACGCAGTATTTT
CASSILRQGTDTQYF
>-|-|TRBJ2-3|TRBV11-2
TGTGCCAGCGGATTCGGGGGAGCGAGCACAGATACGCAGTATTTT
CASGFGGASTDTQYF
>-|-|TRBJ1-6|TRBV5-1
TGCGCCAGCAGCCCTACAGGGAATTCACCCCTCCACTTT
CASSPTGNSPLHF
>TRBD1|once|TRBJ1-2|TRBV5-4
TGTGCCAGCAGCTTTGGGACAGGAGTATCTTGGGGCTACACCTTC
CASSFGTGVSWGYTF
>-|-|TRBJ1-6|TRBV5-1
TGCGCCAGCAGCGCAGGGACCCCAGGGGATTCACCCCTCCACTTT
CASSAGTPGDSPLHF
>TRBD1|once|TRBJ2-7|TRBV5-8
TGTGCCAGCAGCACGGACAGGGGGCGAGAGCTCGAGCAGTACTTC
CASSTDRGRELEQYF
>-|-|TRBJ1-1|TRBV30
TGTGCCTGGAGTGTTAAATCCACAGGGATAGCTTTCTTT
CAWSVKSTGIAFF
>-|-|TRBJ1-6|TRBV29-1
TGCAGCGTTGCGGACTCACTCTGGTCACCCCTCCACTTT
CSVADSLWSPLHF
>TRBD1|-|TRBJ1-2|TRBV5-4
TGTGCCAGCAATGCGGACAGGTTCTATGGCTACACCTTC
CASNADRFYGYTF
>TRBD1|-|TRBJ2-5|TRBV9
TGTGCCAGCAGCGTAGGGACAGGGGCGGGAGAGACCCAGTACTTC
CASSVGTGAGETQYF
>-|-|TRBJ1-1|TRBV9
TGTGCCAGCAGCGTAGGCTTCGCGGGCACTGAAGCTTTCTTT
CASSVGFAGTEAFF
>-|-|TRBJ1-2|TRBV9
TGTGCCAGCAGCGTAGAGGGACAACACTATGGCTACACCTTC
CASSVEGQHYGYTF
>-|-|TRBJ2-1|TRBV9
TGTGCCAGCAGCGTACGTAGTCTCAATGAGCAGTTCTTC
CASSVRSLNEQFF
>-|-|TRBJ1-5|TRBV5-8
TGTGCCAGCAGCCAACCGGCCCCGACAGACAATCAGCCCCAGCATTTT
CASSQPAPTDNQPQHF